This T cell receptor (beta chain) was captured in a study of blood T cell repertoires in COVID-19. Overall study context: Nucleic acid was either cDNA or gDNA, and it came from T cells, B-cell-depleted T cells, or PBMCs.

Clones were read by immunoSEQ multiplex PCR, and TCRdb kept only the in-frame ones, dropping some. The sample has about 250,000 clones, around 88% seen once; the top ten hold roughly 6%. Specimen: peripheral blood. This TCR derives from a woman in her twenties or thirties with COVID-19, enrolled during active disease.

The CDR3 here is CASSLASGTSGGYYEQYF. For the CDR3, the DNA is TGTGCCAGCAGCTTAGCCTCCGGGACTAGCGGGGGGTACTACGAGCAGTACTTC. This chain connects TRBV7-2 to TRBJ2-7; TRBD2 matches 15 bases. Germline CDR1 and CDR2: SGHTA and FQGNSA. This CDR3 region has 18 residues. V trimming: 0 bases; J trimming: 3 bases; junction bases outside the gene matches: 6.